Presented here are 29 T cell receptor beta chains from one specimen sequenced in a study of T cells after yellow fever vaccination. TCRdb re-called the 5' RACE reads with MiXCR, one entry per CDR3 protein. Among 620,000 or so distinct CDR3 sequences, about 15% were seen once, and the ten largest hold 15% to 20%. The sequencing used PBMCs, collected about 5 days after the first yellow fever vaccination. Source of these receptors: a man younger than 30 who received the YFV17D yellow fever vaccine.

There are many counts of this clonotype. V is TRBV5-6 and J is TRBJ2-1; D unresolved. There are 13 residues in the CDR3. In germline, CDR1 is SGHDT, CDR2 YYEEEE. V was cut by 0 bases and J by 6 bases, with 7 bases left in between. The DNA of the CDR3 is TGTGCCAGCAGCTTGGACAGTCCCAATGAGCAGTTCTTC. Its translation is CASSLDSPNEQFF.

In its sample, this clonotype was seen many times. The V and J genes are TRBV12-3 or TRBV12-4 and TRBJ2-3, with D possibly TRBD2 on 6 matching bases. The CDR3 length is 14 residues. V lost 3 bases, J lost 5 bases, and 12 bases lay in between. DNA of the CDR3: TGTGCCAGCAGTTTTCAGCTGGGGGGAGATACGCAGTATTTT. Translation: CASSFQLGGDTQYF.

The rearrangement links TRBV11-2 to TRBJ1-4; TRBD1 aligns across 7 bases. V shed 3 bases, J shed 7 bases, and the junction held 5 bases outside the gene matches. Germline V gene data show CDR1 as SGHAT and CDR2 as FQNNGV. This CDR3 region has 14 residues. CDR3 sequence (DNA): TGTGCCAGCAGCTTTTGGCAGGGGGGTGAAAAACTGTTTTTT. Protein: CASSFWQGGEKLFF. Together with reference TRBV11-2 and TRBJ1-4, the CDR3 gives the full variable domain: EAGVAQSPRYKIIEKRQSVAFWCNPISGHATLYWYQQILGQGPKLLIQFQNNGVVDDSQLPKDRFSAERLKGVDSTLKIQPAKLEDSAVYLCASSFWQGGEKLFFGSGTQLSVL.

This clonotype has a handful of counts. J is TRBJ1-1 and V is TRBV7-9, with D hard to call. The length of the CDR3 is 14 residues. Trimming cost V 5 bases and J 0 bases, with 10 bases left between them. Germline V gene sequence: CDR1 SEHNR, CDR2 FQNEAQ (reference sequence). The CDR3 loop reads CASSLFPMNTEAFF. CDR3 nucleotide sequence: TGTGCCAGCAGCCTCTTCCCAATGAACACTGAAGCTTTCTTT.

This clonotype was seen more than once but under ten times. The V gene is TRBV7-9, the J gene TRBJ2-3, with TRBD2 as a possible D gene (6 bases). CDR3 length equals 14 residues. Germline V gene data show CDR1 as SEHNR and CDR2 as FQNEAQ (reference sequence). V lost 7 bases and J 0 bases, leaving 11 bases between the germline ends. CDR3 sequence reads: CASKGGVSTDTQYF. The CDR3 DNA is TGTGCCAGCAAGGGCGGGGTGAGCACAGATACGCAGTATTTT.

The V gene is TRBV29-1, the J gene TRBJ2-1, with 7 bases matching TRBD1. CDR1 is SQVTM and CDR2 is ANQGSEA in the germline V gene. There are 12 residues in the CDR3. The V and J ends lost 6 bases and 8 bases, in that order; junction bases with no gene match: 7. The CDR3 DNA reads as TGCAGCGTCGCGACAGGGTCGGATGAGCAGTTCTTC. It specifies CSVATGSDEQFF.

This clonotype was counted a few times. The chain combines TRBV20-1 with TRBJ2-1; weak D call: TRBD2 (5 bases). This CDR3 comprises 12 residues. The V gene lost 3 bases and the J gene lost 4 bases, with 7 bases spanning the gap. Germline CDR1 DFQATT, CDR2 SNEGSKA (reference sequence). CDR3 in amino acids: CSASTSYNEQFF. The DNA of the CDR3 is TGCAGTGCTAGCACTAGTTACAATGAGCAGTTCTTC.

The chain links TRBV5-4 to TRBJ2-2, with 11 bases lining up with TRBD1. The trim removed 2 bases at V and 5 bases at J, leaving 11 bases unmatched. CDR3 size: 18 residues. In germline, CDR1 is SGHNT, CDR2 YYREEE (reference sequence). Here the CDR3 reads CASSLMISDRGRTGELFF. CDR3 DNA: TGTGCCAGCAGCTTAATGATTTCGGACAGGGGGCGAACCGGGGAGCTGTTTTTT.

The chain links TRBV12-3 or TRBV12-4 to TRBJ2-3; TRBD1 might be the D (6 bases). The V and J ends lost 4 bases and 7 bases respectively, with 9 bases between them. The CDR3 contains 12 residues. In nucleotides, the CDR3 is TGTGCCAGCAGTTCCGGACAGAATACGCAGTATTTT. It is translated as CASSSGQNTQYF.

As concerns this clonotype: Lacking the conserved final phenylalanine or tryptophan, this CDR3 likely reflects a read error. The chain recombines TRBV12-3 or TRBV12-4 with TRBJ1-4; 10 positions agree with TRBD1. With 4 bases clipped from V and 6 bases from J, the junction kept 8 bases outside the gene matches. The CDR3 is made up of 16 amino acids. The CDR3 DNA sequence: TGTGCCAGCAGTTCTCGGTCCGGGACAGGGGATGAAAAACTGTTTTCT. Protein sequence: CASSSRSGTGDEKLFS.

This clonotype occurred a few times. CDR3 sequence (DNA): TGTGCCAGCAGTTATTGGGGGGCCACTGAAGCTTTCTTT. Translating it yields CASSYWGATEAFF. V gene TRBV6-5 combines with J gene TRBJ1-1, with D possibly TRBD1 on 6 matching bases. V lost 3 bases to trimming and J lost 4 bases, with 9 bases between them. This CDR3 comprises 13 residues. The germline CDR1 and CDR2 sequences are MNHEY and SVGAGI.

V is TRBV7-6 and J is TRBJ2-7; D is possibly TRBD2 (5 bases). Trimming shortened V by 1 base and J by 4 bases, and 8 bases separated the two germline ends. Germline assignment: CDR1 SGHVS and CDR2 FNYEAQ. CDR3 length equals 13 residues. CDR3 in DNA: TGTGCCAGCAGCTTAGGCCGGGATTACGAGCAGTACGTC. Residues: CASSLGRDYEQYV.

This chain's CDR3 is CASSLEGYMVQETQYF. CDR3 coding DNA: TGCGCCAGCAGCTTGGAGGGCTATATGGTGCAAGAGACCCAGTACTTC. V is TRBV5-1 and J is TRBJ2-5, with no clear D. CDR3 size: 16 residues. Per the germline V gene, CDR1 is SGHRS and CDR2 is YFSETQ. V shed 0 bases and J shed 2 bases, with 14 bases lying between them.

Only a few counts were recorded for this clonotype. CDR3 sequence: CASSSLGAETQYF. Here the CDR3 DNA reads TGCGCCAGCAGCTCCCTAGGGGCAGAGACCCAGTACTTC. This chain uses TRBV5-1 with TRBJ2-5; tentative D call: TRBD1 (5 bases). V was shortened by 3 bases and J by 4 bases, with 10 bases between the two germline ends. The CDR3 runs to 13 residues. Germline V gene data show CDR1 as SGHRS and CDR2 as YFSETQ.

The chain joins TRBV7-2 to TRBJ2-5; possible D gene TRBD1, 5 bases. Trimming left V 7 bases short and J 5 bases short, with 14 bases between. The CDR3 sequence is 13 residues long. Germline-derived CDR1 and CDR2 are SGHTA and FQGNSA. The CDR3 DNA follows: TGTGCCAGCACCGTGACAGCCGGGGAGACCCAGTACTTC. It is translated as CASTVTAGETQYF.

The chain recombines TRBV4-2 with TRBJ1-2; D unclear. The CDR3 spans 14 residues. V was pared by 4 bases and J by 2 bases, with 11 bases between. Germline lookup yields CDR1 LGHNA and CDR2 YNFKEQ. For the CDR3, the DNA is TGTGCCAGCAGCCGCGGGCCGGGAAACTATGGCTACACCTTC. It specifies CASSRGPGNYGYTF.

The chain uses TRBV4-2 and TRBJ1-1, with 11 bases fitting TRBD1. The junction had 4 bases not matched to a gene; V was cut back by 3 bases and J by 4 bases. The CDR3 sequence is 15 residues long. CDR1 and CDR2 (germline): LGHNA, YNFKEQ. The CDR3 loop reads CASSHGQGAFTEAFF. The CDR3 region has the DNA TGTGCCAGCAGCCATGGACAGGGGGCGTTCACTGAAGCTTTCTTT.

This clonotype has only a few counts. The chain combines TRBV6-2 or TRBV6-3 with TRBJ2-3; TRBD2 is a possible D gene (5 bases). Germline V gives CDR1 MNHEY, CDR2 SVGEGT. The CDR3 has 16 amino acids. V was cut by 0 bases and J by 3 bases, with 13 bases left in between. The CDR3 here is CASSYSSSEGTDTQYF. The CDR3 DNA reads TGTGCCAGCAGTTACTCCTCCAGCGAGGGTACAGATACGCAGTATTTT.

The chain uses TRBV29-1 and TRBJ2-7; D is undetermined. The CDR3 extends over 11 amino acids. The V gene lost 7 bases and the J gene lost 6 bases, with 13 bases spanning the gap. From germline, CDR1 is SQVTM and CDR2 ANQGSEA. In nucleotides, the CDR3 is TGCAGCGGGGGAAACGGCGGCGAGCAGTACGTC. Residues: CSGGNGGEQYV.

This clonotype occurred a few times. The rearrangement uses TRBV19 and TRBJ2-3, with unresolved D. CDR3 length equals 14 residues. Germline V gene lookup returns CDR1 LNHDA and CDR2 SQIVND (reference sequence). Between the trimmed V and J ends, which lost 3 bases and 4 bases, there was a span of 11 bases. The CDR3 nucleotides read TGTGCCAGTAGTATGGGTACTGCGTCAGATACGCAGTATTTT. Translation: CASSMGTASDTQYF.

The genes are TRBV9 and TRBJ1-6; D is perhaps TRBD1 (5 bases). V lost 0 bases to trimming and J lost 10 bases, with 14 bases between them. CDR1 and CDR2 (germline): SGDLS, YYNGEE. The CDR3 extends over 15 amino acids. In nucleotides, the CDR3 is TGTGCCAGCAGCGTAGATTCCGACAGCCGGTCACCCCTCCACTTT. Amino acid sequence: CASSVDSDSRSPLHF.

This sequence joins TRBV20-1 and TRBJ2-1; 8 bases are shared with TRBD2. J was trimmed by 4 bases and V by 0 bases; bases with no gene match: 5. The CDR3 is made up of 15 amino acids. The germline gives CDR1 DFQATT, CDR2 SNEGSKA (reference sequence). The CDR3 nucleotides are TGCAGTGCTAGAGATTTAGGCGGGGGGTACAATGAGCAGTTCTTC. Translation: CSARDLGGGYNEQFF.

The V call is TRBV7-8, the J call TRBJ2-5, with D tentatively TRBD2 (5 bases). The ends were cut back, 7 bases at V and 5 bases at J, with 11 bases in the middle. Germline assignment: CDR1 SGHVS and CDR2 FQNEAQ. This CDR3 is built from 12 residues. The CDR3 nucleotides read TGTGCCAGCACCGGAGGAAGGGAGACCCAGTACTTC. Encoded protein: CASTGGRETQYF.

The rearrangement uses TRBV19 and TRBJ2-7; weak D call: TRBD1 (6 bases). V shed 7 bases and J shed 2 bases, with 18 bases lying between them. Per germline, CDR1 LNHDA and CDR2 SQIVND (reference sequence). The CDR3 has 15 amino acids. CDR3 in DNA: TGTGCCAGTACCCTCACCGGGACACTGACCTACGAGCAGTACTTC. This codes for CASTLTGTLTYEQYF. Variable domain in full (rest from reference TRBV19 and TRBJ2-7): DGGITQSPKYLFRKEGQNVTLSCEQNLNHDAMYWYRQDPGQGLRLIYYSQIVNDFQKGDIAEGYSVSREKKESFPLTVTSAQKNPTAFYLCASTLTGTLTYEQYFGPGTRLTVT.

This clonotype was observed at least ten times. In DNA form, the CDR3 reads TGCAGCGCCCGGGACAGGGAGACCTACGAGCAGTACTTC. Translation gives CSARDRETYEQYF. The V gene is TRBV29-1, the J gene TRBJ2-7; 9 bases match TRBD1. CDR1 is SQVTM, CDR2 ANQGSEA, per germline. This CDR3 spans 13 amino acids. The V and J ends lost 7 bases and 2 bases, in that order; junction bases with no gene match: 6.

This clonotype was recorded only once. The junction departs from germline at one end; a sequencing error may be responsible. The chain links TRBV12-3 or TRBV12-4 to TRBJ2-1, with TRBD2 matching over 16 bases. The CDR3 covers 18 residues. Written as DNA, the CDR3 is TGTGCCTGCAGTCCCACGGGACTAGCGGGGGGGTACTACAATGAGCAGTTCTTC. Residues: CACSPTGLAGGYYNEQFF.

This clonotype was seen only a few times. V and J are TRBV4-1 and TRBJ2-2; TRBD1 matches 9 bases. The germline gives CDR1 MGHRA, CDR2 YSYEKL. Trimming cost V 9 bases and J 10 bases; bases outside gene matches: 18. This CDR3 comprises 16 residues. The CDR3 sequence: CASAGTGFNALQELFF. The CDR3 nucleotides read TGCGCCAGTGCCGGGACAGGGTTTAACGCTTTGCAGGAGCTGTTTTTT.

The V and J genes are TRBV7-8 and TRBJ1-1, with 7 bases lining up with TRBD1. The CDR3 loop spans 16 amino acids. The germline CDR1 and CDR2 sequences are SGHVS and FQNEAQ. V was pared by 6 bases and J by 2 bases, with 12 bases of the junction left unmatched. The DNA for the CDR3 is TGTGCCAGCAGTGAAACATCCGGGACAGTAAACACTGAAGCTTTCTTT. Its protein is CASSETSGTVNTEAFF.

This clonotype came up a few times. This chain connects TRBV25-1 to TRBJ2-7, with a tentative D call TRBD2 (5 bases). Per the germline V gene, CDR1 is MGHDK and CDR2 is SYGVNS. Between the trimmed V and J ends, which lost 2 bases and 6 bases, there was a span of 11 bases. The CDR3 loop spans 13 amino acids. The CDR3 DNA is TGTGCCAGCAGTGAACGAGGGAGTTTCGAGCAGTACTTC. It codes for CASSERGSFEQYF.